The 7 T cell receptor beta chains below come from one sample, sequenced in a study of blood T cell repertoires in COVID-19. Sequenced by immunoSEQ multiplex PCR; TCRdb stores in-frame clones only, minus some. The data show approximately 60,000 clones, approximately 82% seen once. The sample was peripheral blood. The origin of the receptors is a woman older than 75 with acute or convalescent COVID-19.

The V gene is TRBV12-5, the J gene TRBJ1-3; D is unresolved. This CDR3 spans 11 amino acids. Germline V gene sequence: CDR1 LGHNT, CDR2 FRNRAP. Trimming took 6 bases from V and 3 from J, leaving 3 bases between them. The CDR3, as DNA: TGTGCTAGTGGCCTTGGAAACACCATATATTTT. Protein product: CASGLGNTIYF.

The chain employs TRBV27 and TRBJ1-6; TRBD1 matches 7 bases. After removal of 2 bases from V and 10 bases from J, the junction contained 2 bases not matched to a gene. Germline V gives CDR1 MNHEY, CDR2 SMNVEV (reference sequence). The CDR3 is 13 amino acids. The CDR3 sequence: CASSLTGDSPLHF. The CDR3 DNA is TGTGCCAGCAGTTTAACAGGGGACTCACCCCTCCACTTT.

J is TRBJ1-5 and V is TRBV6-2 or TRBV6-3, with 9 bases fitting TRBD1. Germline loops: CDR1 MNHEY, CDR2 SVGEGT. This CDR3 is 17 amino acids long. V lost 5 bases, J lost 0 bases, and 8 bases stayed unmatched. The CDR3 reads CASSIGQGLYSNQPQHF. CDR3 DNA sequence: TGTGCCAGCAGTATAGGACAGGGGCTCTATAGCAATCAGCCCCAGCATTTT.

The rearrangement joins TRBV9 to TRBJ1-3, with no clear D. The CDR3 has 16 amino acids. The V gene's germline CDR1 is SGDLS and CDR2 YYNGEE. The V end was cut by 0 bases, the J end by 0 bases, with 10 bases between. CDR3 amino acids: CASSVVDSGSGNTIYF. The CDR3 nucleotides read TGTGCCAGCAGCGTAGTGGACTCAGGCTCTGGAAACACCATATATTTT.

V usage is TRBV5-8 and J usage is TRBJ1-5, with 7 nucleotides matching TRBD1. After removal of 0 bases from V and 4 bases from J, the junction contained 7 bases not matched to a gene. Per germline, CDR1 SGHTS and CDR2 YDEGEE. The CDR3 runs 16 residues. CDR3: CASSLDPGGQNQPQHF. The CDR3 coding sequence is TGTGCCAGCAGCTTGGACCCAGGGGGTCAAAATCAGCCCCAGCATTTT. Drawing the rest from reference TRBV5-8 and TRBJ1-5, the complete variable domain is EAGVTQSPTHLIKTRGQQATLRCSPISGHTSVYWYQQALGLGLQFLLWYDEGEERNRGNFPPRFSGRQFPNYSSELNVNALELEDSALYLCASSLDPGGQNQPQHFGDGTRLSIL.

V and J are TRBV4-1 and TRBJ2-3, with 8 bases that match TRBD2. The germline CDR1 and CDR2 sequences are MGHRA and YSYEKL. After removal of 0 bases from V and 2 bases from J, the junction contained 10 bases not matched to a gene. This CDR3 has 18 residues. Here the CDR3 DNA reads TGCGCCAGCAGCCAAGAAGCGAGCGGGGGCGCAATCACAGATACGCAGTATTTT. Encoded protein: CASSQEASGGAITDTQYF.

In its sample, this clone was seen a few times. The junction departs from the called germline gene at one end, perhaps through a read error. V is TRBV18 and J is TRBJ2-5; 10 nucleotides line up with TRBD2. The V gene's germline CDR1 is KGHSH and CDR2 LQKENI. CDR3 length equals 15 residues. The CDR3 sequence: CASSPTPSGSNERNF. In nucleotides, the CDR3 is TGTGCCAGCTCACCGACGCCTAGCGGGAGTAATGAGCGTAACTTC. Together with reference TRBV18 and TRBJ2-5, the CDR3 gives the full variable domain: NAGVMQNPRHLVRRRGQEARLRCSPMKGHSHVYWYRQLPEEGLKFMVYLQKENIIDESGMPKERFSAEFPKEGPSILRIQQVVRGDSAAYFCASSPTPSGSNERNFGPGTRLLVL.